This TCR beta chain appears in the sequencing data of a study of T cells expressing NK-cell markers. The wider study: Seven HCMV-seropositive donors and one seronegative donor made up the eight sequenced donors. Findings of the study overall: The HCMV specificity of the expanded NKG2C+ T cell clones stayed unresolved. These clonotypes also led the CD3+CD56-NKG2C+ fraction in several donors. In five or six donors, dominant NKG2C+ clonotypes were about 1.0-7.5% of CD8+ T cells.

CDR3 length equals 12 residues. Per germline, CDR1 ENHRY and CDR2 SYGVKD. Points on this clonotype: Its target is unknown.

For each CDR3 protein, TCRdb gives one entry from its re-call of the 5' RACE reads, without DNA. The sample table includes around 260,000 distinct CDR3 sequences. The clonotype comes from a woman aged 18 to 75 in good health. The genes are TRBV10-3 and TRBJ2-5. The source material was blood T cells: a sorted CD56 or NKG2C T cell subset, CD4+ or CD8+ T cells, or bulk PBMC T cells (not recorded which). The CDR3: CAISDRKETQYF.